A single sample is the source of the 25 T cell receptor beta chains below, sequenced in a study of early T cells in non-severe SARS-CoV-2 infection. Each CDR3 protein is one row after TCRdb ran MiXCR on the 5' RACE reads. There are about 22,000 distinct CDR3 sequences in the sample; about 4% occur only once, and more than 1.1% lies in the top ten. Specimen: whole blood. The receptors come from an adult who was a healthcare worker with PCR-confirmed SARS-CoV-2 infection or an uninfected control (not recorded which).

There are many counts of this clonotype. CDR3 in DNA: TGTGCCAGCAGTGAAGCCACGCCAGAGACCCAGTACTTC. Its translation is CASSEATPETQYF. V usage is TRBV2 and J usage is TRBJ2-5; no firm D call. V dropped 0 bases and J dropped 4 bases, with 6 bases sitting between them. CDR3 size: 13 residues. The germline V gene encodes CDR1 SNHLY and CDR2 FYNNEI.

This clonotype counts as medium-sized. The chain has TRBV3-1 and TRBJ2-3, with no clear D. The CDR3 is 12 amino acids. Per germline, CDR1 LGHDT and CDR2 YNNKEL (reference sequence). V was pared by 2 bases and J by 6 bases, with 6 bases between. CDR3 nucleotide sequence: TGTGCCAGCAGCCAAACGTTCGATACGCAGTATTTT. Amino acids: CASSQTFDTQYF.

This clonotype was detected ten times or more. The rearrangement uses TRBV12-3 or TRBV12-4 and TRBJ2-1; D gene uncertain. Trimming removed 3 bases from V and 9 bases from J, with 9 bases in between. The CDR3 loop spans 12 amino acids. DNA of the CDR3: TGTGCCAGCAGTTTTGGTGTCAGTGAGCAGTTCTTC. Translation: CASSFGVSEQFF.

In its sample, this clonotype was seen many times. The chain uses TRBV18 and TRBJ2-5; no firm D call. The germline CDR1 and CDR2 sequences are KGHSH and LQKENI. CDR3 length: 13 residues. V shed 5 bases and J shed 5 bases, with 12 bases lying between them. The CDR3 bases are TGTGCCAGCTCATACTATGAGGCGGAGACCCAGTACTTC. The encoded protein is CASSYYEAETQYF.

This clonotype has ten or more counts. The gene calls are TRBV20-1 and TRBJ2-7; 9 bases are shared with TRBD1. This CDR3 has 15 amino acids. Germline CDR1 DFQATT, CDR2 SNEGSKA (reference sequence). Losses at the gene ends were 3 bases for V and 5 bases for J; bases not matched to a gene: 11. The CDR3 loop reads CSARLRGDRVHEQYF. DNA of the CDR3: TGCAGTGCTAGGCTAAGGGGGGACAGGGTCCACGAGCAGTACTTC.

This chain links TRBV12-3 or TRBV12-4 with TRBJ2-1; tentative D call: TRBD2 (5 bases). V lost 10 bases and J lost 2, with 18 bases in between. The CDR3 is made up of 15 amino acids. The CDR3 reads CATRSKQTTYNEQFF. DNA for the CDR3: TGTGCCACCAGATCAAAACAGACTACCTACAATGAGCAGTTCTTC.

This clonotype showed up just a few times. The chain links TRBV19 to TRBJ1-6, with D possibly TRBD1 on 5 matching bases. The CDR3 runs 15 residues. V was trimmed by 6 bases and J by 7 bases, leaving 16 bases between them. Germline CDR1 reads LNHDA; CDR2 reads SQIVND (reference sequence). CDR3: CASRPPGPPNSPLHF. Here the CDR3 DNA reads TGTGCCAGTAGGCCACCGGGACCGCCAAATTCACCCCTCCACTTT.

Ten or more counts support this clonotype. The genes are TRBV7-6 and TRBJ2-5, with a weak D call TRBD2 (6 bases). Germline V CDR1 and CDR2: SGHVS, FNYEAQ. Between the trimmed V and J ends, which lost 4 bases and 0 bases, there was a span of 18 bases. CDR3 size: 17 residues. The CDR3 is CASSSVRPGEYQETQYF. The CDR3 DNA sequence: TGTGCCAGCAGCTCCGTTCGCCCGGGAGAGTACCAAGAGACCCAGTACTTC.

This clonotype was detected many times. At one end, the junction sequence differs from germline, possibly due to a read error. The chain employs TRBV7-2 and TRBJ2-1; TRBD2 aligns across 9 bases. This CDR3 is 15 amino acids long. From germline, CDR1 is SGHTA and CDR2 FQGNSA. CDR3 nucleotide sequence: TGTGCCAGCAGCATAGCGGGGGCCTCAGGCGGTGAGCAGTTCTTC. It codes for CASSIAGASGGEQFF.

This clonotype was picked up many times. This chain links TRBV5-1 with TRBJ1-1, with 8 nucleotides matching TRBD1. Germline V gene lookup returns CDR1 SGHRS and CDR2 YFSETQ. The V and J ends lost 4 bases and 5 bases, in that order; junction bases with no gene match: 4. The CDR3 has 13 residues. The CDR3 nucleotides read TGCGCCAGCAGCACCGACAGGGGAACTGAAGCTTTCTTT. Residues: CASSTDRGTEAFF. The variable domain in full, with the rest retrieved from reference TRBV5-1 and TRBJ1-1, is KAGVTQTPRYLIKTRGQQVTLSCSPISGHRSVSWYQQTPGQGLQFLFEYFSETQRNKGNFPGRFSGRQFSNSRSEMNVSTLELGDSALYLCASSTDRGTEAFFGQGTRLTVV.

This clonotype was counted only a few times. The gene calls are TRBV12-3 or TRBV12-4 and TRBJ2-5, with D perhaps being TRBD1 or TRBD2 (5 bases each). The CDR3 runs to 17 residues. With 1 base removed from V and 7 bases from J, the gap between germline ends came to 22 bases. The CDR3 bases are TGTGCCAGCAGTTTAGTTGGCGGGCACCCTGCGAGGGGGACCCAGTACTTC. It translates to CASSLVGGHPARGTQYF.

This clonotype was seen many times. The V gene is TRBV7-2, the J gene TRBJ1-3; D remains ambiguous. The V end lost 1 base, the J end lost 0 bases, and 10 bases lay between the germline ends. The CDR3 length is 16 residues. Germline V gene data show CDR1 as SGHTA and CDR2 as FQGNSA. The CDR3 nucleotides read TGTGCCAGCAGCTTAGTTGCGGGCCACTCTGGAAACACCATATATTTT. Its translation is CASSLVAGHSGNTIYF.

V and J are TRBV7-9 and TRBJ1-6, with 9 bases aligning to TRBD1. The CDR3 is made up of 14 amino acids. CDR1 is SEHNR, CDR2 FQNEAQ, per germline (reference sequence). Losses at the gene ends were 6 bases for V and 7 bases for J; bases not matched to a gene: 4. In DNA form, the CDR3 reads TGTGCCAGCAGGGGAGGACAGGGGAATTCACCCCTCCACTTT. As protein: CASRGGQGNSPLHF.

In its sample, this clonotype was seen many times. The chain carries TRBV12-3 or TRBV12-4 and TRBJ1-5; unclear D gene. Trimming shortened V by 0 bases and J by 2 bases, and 8 bases separated the two germline ends. This CDR3 contains 15 residues. The CDR3 nucleotides read TGTGCCAGCAGTTTAGCAGGCGGGGGCAATCAGCCCCAGCATTTT. Protein sequence: CASSLAGGGNQPQHF.

By sample share, this clonotype is medium-sized. J is TRBJ1-1 and V is TRBV6-2 or TRBV6-3, with unresolved D. Germline V gives CDR1 MNHEY, CDR2 SVGEGT. Trimming took off 2 bases at V and 7 bases at J, with 14 bases between the two ends. The CDR3 runs to 14 residues. CDR3 nucleotides: TGTGCCAGCAGTTACGCAGAAGCGACGGATGAAGCTTTCTTT. Its protein product is CASSYAEATDEAFF.

This clonotype was recorded a few times. V is TRBV30 and J is TRBJ1-6; no reliable D call. V dropped 2 bases and J dropped 7 bases, with 9 bases sitting between them. The V gene's germline CDR1 is GTSNPN and CDR2 SVGIG (reference sequence). This CDR3 spans 13 amino acids. CDR3 loop: CAWSLAPNSPLHF. CDR3 coding DNA: TGTGCCTGGAGTTTGGCGCCCAATTCACCCCTCCACTTT. Variable domain in full (rest from reference TRBV30 and TRBJ1-6): SQTIHQWPATLVQPVGSPLSLECTVEGTSNPNLYWYRQAAGRGLQLLFYSVGIGQISSEVPQNLSASRPQDRQFILSSKKLLLSDSGFYLCAWSLAPNSPLHFGNGTRLTVT.

The J gene is TRBJ2-7, the V gene TRBV7-2, with 8 bases matching TRBD1. The CDR3 runs to 16 residues. The V gene end was trimmed by 1 base and the J gene end by 5 bases; junction bases not matched to a gene: 10. Germline values: CDR1 SGHTA, CDR2 FQGNSA. The CDR3 loop reads CASSLDWVGRGHEQYF. DNA of the CDR3: TGTGCCAGCAGCTTAGATTGGGTCGGCAGGGGGCACGAGCAGTACTTC.

This clonotype was found many times. The chain carries TRBV12-3 or TRBV12-4 and TRBJ2-1; D gene unclear. The CDR3 runs 11 residues. V lost 3 bases, J lost 5 bases, and 2 bases lay in between. CDR3 DNA: TGTGCCAGCAGTTTTAACAATGAGCAGTTCTTC. Amino acids: CASSFNNEQFF.

This clonotype was seen a handful of times. The genes are TRBV6-1 and TRBJ2-5; TRBD2 matches at 8 bases. Germline V gene lookup returns CDR1 MNHNS and CDR2 SASEGT. The trim removed 6 bases at V and 4 bases at J, leaving 1 base unmatched. The CDR3 has 12 residues. The CDR3: CASRTSVETQYF. CDR3 nucleotides: TGTGCCAGCAGGACTAGCGTAGAGACCCAGTACTTC.

This clonotype was counted at least ten times. The J gene is TRBJ2-2, the V gene TRBV7-9; TRBD1 matches at 12 bases. Germline V lookup: CDR1 SEHNR, CDR2 FQNEAQ (reference sequence). This CDR3 spans 18 amino acids. Trimming cost V 5 bases and J 3 bases; bases outside gene matches: 10. Written as DNA, the CDR3 is TGTGCCAGCAGCCAACCGGGGACAGGGGGCGCCGACACCGGGGAGCTGTTTTTT. This codes for CASSQPGTGGADTGELFF.

This clonotype was observed at least ten times. The rearrangement joins TRBV11-2 to TRBJ1-2; no definite D call. CDR3 length: 15 residues. Germline V gives CDR1 SGHAT, CDR2 FQNNGV. The V and J ends lost 1 base and 2 bases respectively, with 11 bases between them. The CDR3 sequence: CASSLVWTENYGYTF. The CDR3 DNA is TGTGCCAGCAGCTTAGTTTGGACGGAAAACTATGGCTACACCTTC.

This clonotype was seen ten or more times. The chain is built from TRBV6-1 and TRBJ2-7, with unresolved D. CDR3 length: 11 amino acids. Germline lookup yields CDR1 MNHNS and CDR2 SASEGT. Trimming removed 6 bases from V and 6 bases from J, with 9 bases in between. CDR3 nucleotide sequence: TGTGCCAGCAGAGGTCCGTTCGAGCAGTACTTC. Protein product: CASRGPFEQYF.

This clonotype was found many times. The CDR3 region has the DNA TGTGCCAGCAGCTTCGCAGGAGCCGGGGAGCTGTTTTTT. Residues: CASSFAGAGELFF. The chain couples TRBV11-2 to TRBJ2-2; no clear D. Germline V gene sequence: CDR1 SGHAT, CDR2 FQNNGV. The CDR3 extends over 13 amino acids. Trimming left V 3 bases short and J 6 bases short, with 8 bases between.

This clonotype was picked up one time. The gene calls are TRBV11-2 and TRBJ2-7; no firm D call. From germline, CDR1 is SGHAT and CDR2 FQNNGV. V was cut by 3 bases and J by 5 bases, with 8 bases left in between. The CDR3 spans 12 residues. The CDR3 loop is CASSLSRDEQYF. CDR3 bases: TGTGCCAGCAGCTTGTCTAGGGACGAGCAGTACTTC.

Concerning this clonotype: The germline gene is not matched at one end of the junction; a read error may be the cause. The genes are TRBV7-7 and TRBJ2-4, with TRBD1 matching 7 bases. Germline CDR1 reads SSHAT; CDR2 reads FNYEAQ (reference sequence). The CDR3 is 14 amino acids. For the CDR3, the DNA is TGTGCTAGCAGCCTCCGACAGGGAGAGGGGATTCAGTACTTC. It translates to CASSLRQGEGIQYF.